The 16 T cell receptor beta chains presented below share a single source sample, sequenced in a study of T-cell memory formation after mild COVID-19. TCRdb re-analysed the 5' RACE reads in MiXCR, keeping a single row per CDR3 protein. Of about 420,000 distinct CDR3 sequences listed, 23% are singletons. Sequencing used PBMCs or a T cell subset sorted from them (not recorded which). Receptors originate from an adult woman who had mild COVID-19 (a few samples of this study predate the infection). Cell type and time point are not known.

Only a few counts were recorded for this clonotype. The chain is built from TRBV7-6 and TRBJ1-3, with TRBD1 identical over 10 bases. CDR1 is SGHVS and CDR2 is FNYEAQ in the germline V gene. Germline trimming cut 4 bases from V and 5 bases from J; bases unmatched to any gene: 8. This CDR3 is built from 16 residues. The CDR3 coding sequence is TGTGCCAGCAGCTCCTCCGGGACAGGGGAGAGAAACACCATATATTTT. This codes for CASSSSGTGERNTIYF.

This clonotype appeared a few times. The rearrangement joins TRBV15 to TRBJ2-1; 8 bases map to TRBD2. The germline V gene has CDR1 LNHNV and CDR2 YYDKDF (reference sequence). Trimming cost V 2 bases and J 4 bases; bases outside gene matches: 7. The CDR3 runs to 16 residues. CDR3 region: CATSRLPGLVYNEQFF. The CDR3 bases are TGTGCCACCAGCAGACTGCCGGGACTAGTTTACAATGAGCAGTTCTTC.

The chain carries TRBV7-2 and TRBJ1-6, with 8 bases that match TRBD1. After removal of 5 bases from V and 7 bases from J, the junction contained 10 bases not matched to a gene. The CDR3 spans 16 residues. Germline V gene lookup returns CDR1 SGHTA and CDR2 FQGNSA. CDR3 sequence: CASSPRTGKVNSPLHF. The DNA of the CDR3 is TGTGCCAGCAGCCCCAGGACAGGGAAGGTCAATTCACCCCTCCACTTT.

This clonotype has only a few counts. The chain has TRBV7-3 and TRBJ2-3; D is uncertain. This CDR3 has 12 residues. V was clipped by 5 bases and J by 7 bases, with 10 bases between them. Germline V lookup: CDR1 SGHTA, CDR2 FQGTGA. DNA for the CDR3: TGTGCCAGCAGCCCCGATCGAAATACGCAGTATTTT. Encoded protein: CASSPDRNTQYF.

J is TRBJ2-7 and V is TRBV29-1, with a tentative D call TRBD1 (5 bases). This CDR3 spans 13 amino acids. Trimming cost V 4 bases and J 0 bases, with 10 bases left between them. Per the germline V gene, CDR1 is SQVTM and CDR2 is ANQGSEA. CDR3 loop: CSVAQGDSYEQYF. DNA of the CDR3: TGCAGCGTTGCGCAGGGTGACTCCTACGAGCAGTACTTC.

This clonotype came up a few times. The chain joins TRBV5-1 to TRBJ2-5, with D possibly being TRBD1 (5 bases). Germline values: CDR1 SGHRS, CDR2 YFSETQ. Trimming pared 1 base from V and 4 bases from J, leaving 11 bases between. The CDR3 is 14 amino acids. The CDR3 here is CASSLRGGGETQYF. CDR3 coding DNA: TGCGCCAGCAGCTTGAGGGGCGGTGGAGAGACCCAGTACTTC.

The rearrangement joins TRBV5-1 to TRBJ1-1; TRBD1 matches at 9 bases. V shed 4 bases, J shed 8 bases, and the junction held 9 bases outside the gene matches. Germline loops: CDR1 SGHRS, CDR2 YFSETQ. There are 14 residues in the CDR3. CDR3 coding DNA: TGCGCCAGCAGCCCCTGGACAGGGGAGGTGGAAGCTTTCTTT. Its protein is CASSPWTGEVEAFF.

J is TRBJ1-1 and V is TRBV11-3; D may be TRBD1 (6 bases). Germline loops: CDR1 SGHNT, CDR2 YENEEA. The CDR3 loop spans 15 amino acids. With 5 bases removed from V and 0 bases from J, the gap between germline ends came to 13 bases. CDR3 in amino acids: CASSEQGIVNTEAFF. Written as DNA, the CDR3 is TGTGCCAGCAGCGAACAGGGAATAGTGAACACTGAAGCTTTCTTT.

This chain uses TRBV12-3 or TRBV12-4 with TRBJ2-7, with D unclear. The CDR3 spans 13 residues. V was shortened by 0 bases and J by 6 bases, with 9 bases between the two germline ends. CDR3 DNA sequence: TGTGCCAGCAGTTTAGCGCTGAAAGCCGAGCAGTACTTC. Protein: CASSLALKAEQYF.

The CDR3 DNA follows: TGTGCCAGCAGCCAAGGCCCCTTTGGGGGCTCGAACACCGGGGAGCTGTTTTTT. Translating it yields CASSQGPFGGSNTGELFF. V and J are TRBV4-2 and TRBJ2-2, with D perhaps TRBD1 (6 bases). Between the trimmed V and J ends, which lost 1 base and 0 bases, there was a span of 15 bases. The CDR3 contains 18 residues. Germline CDR1 and CDR2: LGHNA and YNFKEQ.

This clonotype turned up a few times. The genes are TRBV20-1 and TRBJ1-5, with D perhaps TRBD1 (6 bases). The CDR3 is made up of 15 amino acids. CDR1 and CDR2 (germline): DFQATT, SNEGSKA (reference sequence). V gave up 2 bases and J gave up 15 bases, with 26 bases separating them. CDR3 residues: CSARTSPSRGVDMHF. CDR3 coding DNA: TGCAGTGCTAGAACGTCCCCGTCGAGGGGGGTAGATATGCATTTT.

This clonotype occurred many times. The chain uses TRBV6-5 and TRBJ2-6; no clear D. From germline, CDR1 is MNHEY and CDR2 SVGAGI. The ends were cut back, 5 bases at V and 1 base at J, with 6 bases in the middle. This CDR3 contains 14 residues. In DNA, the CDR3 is TGTGCCAGCAGTCCCCGGTCTGGGGCCAACGTCCTGACTTTC. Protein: CASSPRSGANVLTF.

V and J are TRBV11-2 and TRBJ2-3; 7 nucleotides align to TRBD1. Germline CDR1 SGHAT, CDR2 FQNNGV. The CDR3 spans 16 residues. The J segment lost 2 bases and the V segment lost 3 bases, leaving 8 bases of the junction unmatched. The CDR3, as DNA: TGTGCCAGCAGCTTCAGGGGGAGACTTATCACAGATACGCAGTATTTT. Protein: CASSFRGRLITDTQYF.

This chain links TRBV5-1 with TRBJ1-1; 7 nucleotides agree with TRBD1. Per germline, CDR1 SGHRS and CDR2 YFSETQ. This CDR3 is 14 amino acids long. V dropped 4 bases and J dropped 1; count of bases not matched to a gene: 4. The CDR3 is CASSEGQPNTEAFF. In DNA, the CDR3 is TGCGCCAGCAGCGAGGGACAGCCGAACACTGAAGCTTTCTTT. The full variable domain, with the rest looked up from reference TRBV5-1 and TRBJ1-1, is KAGVTQTPRYLIKTRGQQVTLSCSPISGHRSVSWYQQTPGQGLQFLFEYFSETQRNKGNFPGRFSGRQFSNSRSEMNVSTLELGDSALYLCASSEGQPNTEAFFGQGTRLTVV.

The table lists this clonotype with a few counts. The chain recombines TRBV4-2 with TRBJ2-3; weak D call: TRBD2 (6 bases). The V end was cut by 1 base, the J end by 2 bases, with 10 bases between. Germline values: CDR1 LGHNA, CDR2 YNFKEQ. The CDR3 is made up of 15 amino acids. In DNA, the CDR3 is TGTGCCAGCAGCCAAGCGGACTACGCCACAGATACGCAGTATTTT. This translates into CASSQADYATDTQYF.

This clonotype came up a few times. CDR3 sequence (DNA): TGTGCCAGCAGGGGACTAGCGGCGACCGGGGAGCTGTTTTTT. It is translated as CASRGLAATGELFF. V is TRBV6-1 and J is TRBJ2-2; 11 bases agree with TRBD2. Per the germline V gene, CDR1 is MNHNS and CDR2 is SASEGT. The length of the CDR3 is 14 residues. V was clipped by 6 bases and J by 5 bases; unmatched bases: 2.